Sequencing of this TCR beta chain was carried out in a study of blood T cells in healthy people across ages (dated by TCRdb to the mid-2010s). In terms of the full investigation: In model experiments, template switching captured roughly one uniquely barcoded TCR beta cDNA molecule for every two T cells. To track age-related changes in TCR beta repertoire diversity, the study relied on deep sequencing normalized with unique cDNA molecular identifiers. Four age groups were formed from the donors: young (average 16 years), middle-aged (approximately 40), aged (more than 55) and long-lived (approximately 78). To avoid experimental bias, donors of different ages were randomly spread across the sequencing lanes. The study analyzed two additional independent replicas of 1 million unique cDNA reads from the same blood draw for two donors, one aged 18 to 29 and one aged 80 or older. Summary of the overall study and its limitations: Estimates of total diversity based on one million sequenced T cells were regarded as lower bounds and as underestimates. Because profiling used bulk unsorted PBMCs, naive and antigen-experienced compartments could not be compared conclusively. Compared with the aged group, the long-lived group had more naive CD4+ T cells, fewer expanded clones and increased TCR diversity, suggesting age selection. Because donor CMV infection status was unknown, age-related changes in expanded clonotypes were potentially confounded. There was a strong correlation between observed TCR beta diversity and the percentage of naive T cells measured by flow cytometry. Observed TCR beta diversity per million T cells fell roughly linearly with age, and a significant reduction was already apparent by age approximately 41.

This clonotype was counted a few times. The antigen this receptor binds is unknown. No base quality information exists; no much larger clone differs at one position. Receptors were amplified or captured by 5' RACE. The run used an Illumina HiSeq 2500. A second PCR of roughly 7 to 11 cycles was run with a J-beta primer mix and a sample-barcoded 5' primer. A unique molecular identifier was introduced onto each TCR beta cDNA molecule by a template-switch 5' adaptor carrying 12 random nucleotides. At least 2.5 million CDR3-containing paired-end reads were obtained from each sample. The Mint cDNA synthesis kit, primed by a TRBC-specific oligonucleotide, was used to synthesize first-strand cDNA from all RNA. All cDNA was treated with uracil-DNA glycosylase and then went through a first 18-cycle PCR with the universal primers M1SS and BC2_uni_R. As for the authors' bioinformatics: For normalization, 1 million high-quality reads were randomly selected from each sample, with every read carrying a distinct molecular identifier. Reads with shared molecular identifiers were discarded instead of being binned into consensus sequences. MiTCR, with a Q25 quality threshold and the strictest error-elimination algorithm, was used for CDR3 identification, clonotype clustering and error correction. A nonparametric unseen species model using Euler transformation provided a lower-bound estimate of total TCR beta diversity. TCRdb reworked the public reads: Q25 trimming with fastp, MiXCR clone assembly, productive beta chains retained. Entries are consolidated by CDR3 protein sequence, retaining the most common genes and DNA. The authors' filters were not applied to this entry. Counted in this sample were 1.5 million to 2 million distinct CDR3 sequences; about 35% of them appeared once. The ten largest clonotypes hold roughly 12% of the sample.

The donors were around 39 Caucasian individuals from Russia, aged 6 to 90 years, who were systemically healthy. Each donor gave about 9.8 milliliters of peripheral blood, drawn into EDTA-treated Vacutainer tubes. Ficoll-Paque density-gradient centrifugation was used to isolate PBMCs, with at least 6.5 million obtained per sample. Total RNA was extracted from PBMCs with Trizol reagent, with at least 6 micrograms obtained per sample. Naive CD45RAhigh/CD27high T cell percentages were measured by flow cytometry on a PBMC aliquot from every donor. Trimming takes 8 bases from V and 0 bases from J, and the germline ends sit 10 bases apart. The CDR3 runs 13 amino acids, cysteine and phenylalanine included. Only the CDR3 DNA is retained, 39 bases long and in frame from the first base. CDR1 is given as MNHNS and CDR2 as SASEGT, both from the germline V gene.

Input material: blood. This chain joins TRBV6-1 to TRBJ1-1; there is no confident call for the D gene. The TCR comes from a woman aged 30 to 39 in good health. The CDR3: CASPGSMNTEAFF. The DNA sequence follows: TGTGCCAGCCCGGGCAGCATGAACACTGAAGCTTTCTTT.